The 31 T cell receptor beta chains presented below share a single source sample, sequenced in a study of read filtering for tumor transcriptome and immune sequencing. From roughly 390 ng of RNA, a library with molecular barcoded alpha/delta and beta/gamma adaptors was made. TCRdb called the reads again in MiXCR, with one record for every CDR3 protein. The sample shows 42,000 or so distinct CDR3 sequences, around 15% of them seen only once. Sequenced material: a population of CD138-negative cells sorted from bone marrow. The source is a donor at least 40 years old with multiple myeloma.

About this clonotype: A much larger clonotype is one base distant, so this may be a read error. The CDR3 region has the DNA TGTGCCGGCAGTTACAGGCTAGCGGGAGTCACCGGGGAGCTGTTTTTT. This encodes CAGSYRLAGVTGELFF. The chain combines TRBV6-2 or TRBV6-3 with TRBJ2-2, with 10 bases aligning to TRBD2. This CDR3 contains 16 residues. From germline, CDR1 is MNHEY and CDR2 SVGEGT.

This chain connects TRBV7-8 to TRBJ2-7, with 8 positions matching TRBD2. The CDR3 spans 18 residues. With 1 base clipped from V and 3 bases from J, the junction kept 14 bases outside the gene matches. CDR1 and CDR2 (germline): SGHVS, FQNEAQ. The CDR3 DNA is TGTGCCAGCAGCTTAGGTGTTAGCGGGACGACATTTTTCTACGAGCAGTACTTC. Amino acid sequence: CASSLGVSGTTFFYEQYF.

This clonotype was detected many times. The chain combines TRBV20-1 with TRBJ2-2, with 8 positions matching TRBD1. Germline CDR1 and CDR2: DFQATT and SNEGSKA (reference sequence). This CDR3 has 15 residues. V lost 5 bases, J lost 4 bases, and 9 bases stayed unmatched. The CDR3 DNA is TGCAGTGCTCCAGTCCAGGGGGCATCCACCGGGGAGCTGTTTTTT. Translated: CSAPVQGASTGELFF.

This rearrangement joins TRBV7-9 to TRBJ2-1, with 13 bases aligning to TRBD2. The CDR3 consists of 16 residues. Germline CDR1 and CDR2: SEHNR and FQNEAQ (reference sequence). The V segment lost 5 bases and the J segment 8 bases; nucleotides outside the gene matches: 9. The CDR3 DNA reads TGTGCCAGCAGCCCCGGACTAGCGGGAGATCTCGATGAGCAGTTCTTC. Its protein is CASSPGLAGDLDEQFF. The whole variable domain, filled in from reference TRBV7-9 and TRBJ2-1, reads DTGVSQNPRHKITKRGQNVTFRCDPISEHNRLYWYRQTLGQGPEFLTYFQNEAQLEKSRLLSDRFSAERPKGSFSTLEIQRTEQGDSAMYLCASSPGLAGDLDEQFFGPGTRLTVL.

This clonotype has a handful of counts. This may be a read error, as it is one base from a much larger clone. The chain joins TRBV12-3 or TRBV12-4 to TRBJ2-7; possible D gene TRBD2, 5 bases. V was trimmed by 6 bases and J by 7 bases, leaving 13 bases between them. The length of the CDR3 is 12 residues. The CDR3 DNA sequence: TGTGCCAGCAGCGTTTCTTCGGGGGAGCAGTACTTC. Translated, it gives CASSVSSGEQYF.

Many counts were recorded for this clonotype. The chain carries TRBV29-1 and TRBJ2-2; D uncertain. Trimming shortened V by 7 bases and J by 3 bases, and 6 bases separated the two germline ends. The CDR3 totals 11 residues. The germline V gene has CDR1 SQVTM and CDR2 ANQGSEA. This CDR3 is CSGTDTGELFF. The CDR3 region has the DNA TGCAGCGGAACGGACACCGGGGAGCTGTTTTTT.

This clonotype was seen ten or more times. The rearrangement joins TRBV28 to TRBJ1-1, with a tentative D call TRBD1 (5 bases). This CDR3 has 14 residues. Trimming pared 2 bases from V and 1 base from J, leaving 8 bases between. Germline loops: CDR1 MDHEN, CDR2 SYDVKM. The CDR3 DNA follows: TGTGCCAGCAGTTTACTCAGGGAGAACACTGAAGCTTTCTTT. Protein product: CASSLLRENTEAFF.

This clonotype came up many times. The chain couples TRBV29-1 to TRBJ2-1; D uncertain. This CDR3 is 14 amino acids long. Trimming stripped 5 bases from V and 5 bases from J, with 16 bases between. Germline V gives CDR1 SQVTM, CDR2 ANQGSEA. This chain's CDR3 is CSVIYGYKDNEQFF. The CDR3 DNA reads as TGCAGCGTTATATACGGATACAAAGACAATGAGCAGTTCTTC.

This clonotype was detected many times. The chain has TRBV7-6 and TRBJ1-2, with D possibly being TRBD1 (5 bases). The germline V gene encodes CDR1 SGHVS and CDR2 FNYEAQ. V lost 5 bases, J lost 2 bases, and 15 bases lay in between. There are 15 residues in the CDR3. The CDR3 region is CASSLRTGANYGYTF. CDR3 nucleotides: TGTGCCAGCAGCCTCCGAACAGGAGCCAACTATGGCTACACCTTC. Supplemented by reference TRBV7-6 and TRBJ1-2, the full variable domain reads GAGVSQSPRYKVTKRGQDVALRCDPISGHVSLYWYRQALGQGPEFLTYFNYEAQQDKSGLPNDRFSAERPEGSISTLTIQRTEQRDSAMYRCASSLRTGANYGYTFGSGTRLTVV.

Remarks on this clonotype: A junction end diverges from the germline sequence, so it may reflect a read error. The genes are TRBV27 and TRBJ2-6; D might be TRBD1 (5 bases). Looked up from germline, CDR1 is MNHEY and CDR2 is SMNVEV (reference sequence). CDR3 length: 18 amino acids. The CDR3 spells CASSGNYRTNSRANVLTF. CDR3 nucleotide sequence: TGCGCCAGCAGTGGTAATTACAGGACGAACTCTAGGGCCAACGTCCTGACTTTC.

This clonotype was seen repeatedly, ten times or more. This chain links TRBV28 with TRBJ1-6; D perhaps matches TRBD1 (6 bases). This CDR3 comprises 15 residues. Germline V CDR1 and CDR2: MDHEN, SYDVKM. Trimming cost V 5 bases and J 7 bases, with 15 bases left between them. The CDR3 loop reads CASSRQTGLNSPLHF. The DNA for the CDR3 is TGTGCCAGCAGTCGGCAAACAGGGCTAAATTCACCCCTCCACTTT.

With regard to this clonotype: A much larger clone differs by one base, so this may be a read error. This sequence joins TRBV20-1 and TRBJ2-7, with D possibly matching TRBD2 (6 bases). Trimming cost V 0 bases and J 9 bases, with 24 bases left between them. Per the germline V gene, CDR1 is DFQATT and CDR2 is SNEGSKA (reference sequence). The CDR3 sequence is 16 residues long. DNA of the CDR3: TGCAGTGCTAGAGACCCGGCGCGGGGAGCTGACGATGGGCAGTACTTC. Protein: CSARDPARGADDGQYF.

A few counts support this clonotype. A read error is possible here, since a much larger clone lies one base away. J is TRBJ2-1 and V is TRBV30; 8 nucleotides match TRBD2. This CDR3 comprises 15 residues. After removal of 5 bases from V and 9 bases from J, the junction contained 15 bases not matched to a gene. Germline CDR1 and CDR2: GTSNPN and SVGIG (reference sequence). The CDR3 is CAWSFAPAGAGEQFF. DNA for the CDR3: TGTGCCTGGTCCTTCGCCCCAGCGGGAGCGGGTGAGCAGTTCTTC.

By sample share, this clonotype is medium-sized. The V call is TRBV27, the J call TRBJ2-1; TRBD1 aligns across 11 bases. The CDR3 covers 16 residues. With 5 bases clipped from V and 8 bases from J, the junction kept 11 bases outside the gene matches. Germline CDR1 and CDR2: MNHEY and SMNVEV (reference sequence). The CDR3 reads CASSPRDRGNLDEQFF. The CDR3, as DNA: TGTGCCAGCAGTCCCCGGGACAGGGGGAATTTGGATGAGCAGTTCTTC.

This clonotype was seen a few times. The genes are TRBV4-3 and TRBJ2-1; 7 bases are a match to TRBD2. The CDR3 runs to 18 residues. V was clipped by 1 base and J by 3 bases; unmatched bases: 12. CDR1 and CDR2 from the germline V gene are LGHNA and YSLEER. This chain's CDR3 is CASSQGYTSGTDYNEQFF. CDR3 bases: TGCGCCAGCAGCCAAGGTTACACCAGCGGGACCGACTACAATGAGCAGTTCTTC.

This clonotype was found a few times. The V gene is TRBV20-1, the J gene TRBJ2-7; D may be TRBD2 (7 bases). Trimming stripped 6 bases from V and 2 bases from J, with 14 bases between. From germline, CDR1 is DFQATT and CDR2 SNEGSKA (reference sequence). CDR3 size: 13 residues. The CDR3 is CSARGRGTYEQYF. The CDR3 nucleotides are TGCAGTGCCCGGGGGCGGGGGACCTACGAGCAGTACTTC.

The chain combines TRBV20-1 with TRBJ2-3, with 12 bases identical to TRBD2. Germline values: CDR1 DFQATT, CDR2 SNEGSKA (reference sequence). The CDR3 covers 16 residues. V shed 1 base, J shed 5 bases, and the junction held 7 bases outside the gene matches. CDR3 DNA sequence: TGCAGTGCTAGAGCCCCTAGCGGGAGGGCCGAAGATACGCAGTATTTT. This sequence encodes CSARAPSGRAEDTQYF.

Many counts were recorded for this clonotype. The chain recombines TRBV20-1 with TRBJ2-3, with D maybe TRBD1 (7 bases). Germline V gene data show CDR1 as DFQATT and CDR2 as SNEGSKA (reference sequence). This CDR3 comprises 16 residues. V was shortened by 6 bases and J by 2 bases, with 21 bases between the two germline ends. CDR3 sequence: CSANPGGKRATDTQYF. The CDR3 DNA is TGCAGTGCCAATCCAGGGGGGAAAAGGGCCACAGATACGCAGTATTTT.

This clonotype was counted at least ten times. The J gene is TRBJ1-2, the V gene TRBV20-1; 7 bases are shared with TRBD1. Germline CDR1 and CDR2: DFQATT and SNEGSKA (reference sequence). The CDR3 contains 13 residues. With V trimmed by 1 base and J by 3 bases, 2 bases remained unmatched. The CDR3 loop is CSARGTGDYGYTF. The DNA for the CDR3 is TGCAGTGCTAGAGGGACAGGAGACTATGGCTACACCTTC.

Turning to this clonotype: A much larger clone sits a single nucleotide away, making a read error possible. The chain carries TRBV3-1 and TRBJ1-1; TRBD1 is a possible D gene (6 bases). The CDR3 length is 15 residues. In germline, CDR1 is LGHDT, CDR2 YNNKEL (reference sequence). CDR3 bases: TGTGCCAGCAGCCAAGTGAAGGGGGGGCGGACTGGAGCTTTCTTT. This gives the protein CASSQVKGGRTGAFF.

This clonotype was seen many times. The chain joins TRBV5-1 to TRBJ2-5; a weak D match, TRBD1 (5 bases). The CDR3 loop spans 14 amino acids. V gave up 4 bases and J gave up 0 bases, with 10 bases separating them. Germline V gene data show CDR1 as SGHRS and CDR2 as YFSETQ. CDR3 sequence (DNA): TGCGCCAGCAGCCTCAGGGTGAACCAAGAGACCCAGTACTTC. Its protein is CASSLRVNQETQYF.

In its sample, this clonotype was seen many times. This rearrangement joins TRBV12-3 or TRBV12-4 to TRBJ1-1, with TRBD1 matching 10 bases. Trimming took 5 bases from V and 0 from J; bases not matched to a gene: 9. The CDR3 contains 17 residues. DNA for the CDR3: TGTGCCAGCAGTCCGGGACAGGGGTTAAACATGAACACTGAAGCTTTCTTT. It translates to CASSPGQGLNMNTEAFF.

This clonotype was observed many times. The rearrangement uses TRBV5-1 and TRBJ2-1, with D tentatively TRBD2 (6 bases). Trimming took off 1 base at V and 6 bases at J, with 14 bases between the two ends. Looked up from germline, CDR1 is SGHRS and CDR2 is YFSETQ. The CDR3 has 15 amino acids. The CDR3 here is CASSLTGGTPNEQFF. The CDR3 DNA reads as TGCGCCAGCAGCTTGACGGGCGGGACGCCCAATGAGCAGTTCTTC.

As concerns this clonotype: An end of the junction differs from the germline gene, which may be a read error. V and J are TRBV12-3 or TRBV12-4 and TRBJ2-7; D gene unclear. The length of the CDR3 is 11 residues. The CDR3, as DNA: TGTGCCAGCAATTTAGTTGGCGAGCAGTGCTTC. Amino acids: CASNLVGEQCF.

This clonotype has only a few counts. The chain employs TRBV7-9 and TRBJ2-7, with D uncertain. CDR1 is SEHNR, CDR2 FQNEAQ, per germline (reference sequence). This CDR3 has 13 residues. V lost 4 bases, J lost 1 base, and 8 bases lay in between. The CDR3 bases are TGTGCCAGCAGCTCGTGGGTTTCCTACGAGCAGTACTTC. It codes for CASSSWVSYEQYF.

This clonotype was picked up many times. The chain links TRBV23-1 to TRBJ2-7, with 10 nucleotides matching TRBD1. TRBV23-1 is marked as an open reading frame, function uncertain. CDR3 length equals 22 residues. After removal of 6 bases from V and 6 bases from J, the junction contained 32 bases not matched to a gene. CDR3 in DNA: TGCGCCAGCAGCCCCGAGTCACGACGAAACGGGACAGGGGAGGGTGTCTGCTGCGAGCAGTACTTC. Amino acid sequence: CASSPESRRNGTGEGVCCEQYF.

The table lists this clonotype with many counts. V usage is TRBV4-1 and J usage is TRBJ2-3; 8 bases align to TRBD1. The germline CDR1 and CDR2 sequences are MGHRA and YSYEKL. The CDR3 is made up of 17 amino acids. J was trimmed by 4 bases and V by 4 bases; bases with no gene match: 13. The CDR3: CASSRGVAGGPADTQYF. In DNA, the CDR3 is TGCGCCAGCAGCCGGGGGGTGGCAGGGGGCCCCGCAGATACGCAGTATTTT.

As for this clonotype: This sequence may be a read error, since a much larger clone differs from it by one base. The gene calls are TRBV3-1 and TRBJ2-3, with a tentative D call TRBD2 (5 bases). The CDR3 loop spans 14 amino acids. CDR1 and CDR2 (germline): LGHDT, YNNKEL (reference sequence). CDR3 loop: CTSSVTGGTDTQYF. CDR3 coding DNA: TGTACCAGCAGCGTCACCGGGGGCACAGATACGCAGTATTTT.

There are many counts of this clonotype. The rearrangement uses TRBV20-1 and TRBJ2-3; D perhaps matches TRBD2 (5 bases). This CDR3 is 10 amino acids long. Trimming cost V 5 bases and J 10 bases, with 10 bases left between them. Germline V lookup: CDR1 DFQATT, CDR2 SNEGSKA (reference sequence). The CDR3 sequence is CSAGLAAQYF. CDR3 bases: TGCAGTGCTGGGCTAGCCGCGCAGTATTTT.

This clonotype was detected ten times or more. The chain is built from TRBV28 and TRBJ1-4; D might be TRBD1 (6 bases). The V gene's germline CDR1 is MDHEN and CDR2 SYDVKM. The CDR3 consists of 14 residues. The germline V and J ends were trimmed by 4 bases and 8 bases, with 14 bases remaining between them. The CDR3 is CASSSGGLGEKLFF. The CDR3, as DNA: TGTGCCAGCAGTTCGGGGGGCCTTGGGGAAAAACTGTTTTTT.

This clonotype was recorded many times. The rearrangement joins TRBV4-3 to TRBJ2-1; 8 positions agree with TRBD2. CDR1 and CDR2 from the germline V gene are LGHNA and YSLEER. The V and J ends lost 4 bases and 8 bases, in that order; junction bases with no gene match: 19. This CDR3 comprises 18 residues. CDR3: CASSRQRYGQREWDEQFF. For the CDR3, the DNA is TGCGCCAGCAGCCGCCAAAGGTATGGCCAGCGGGAGTGGGATGAGCAGTTCTTC.